This TCR beta chain came from a study of CD8 T cell repertoires and HIV-1 epitope variants. Data came from immunoSEQ multiplex PCR; TCRdb stores just in-frame clones and leaves some out. The data contain 6,000 or so clones, more than 60% of them seen just once; the ten biggest clones take up over 35%. CDR1 MDHEN and CDR2 SYDVKM come from the germline V gene. V lost 1 base to trimming and J lost 5 bases, with 9 bases between them. This CDR3 spans 14 amino acids. A word on this clone: Its antigen is as yet unknown.

Sequenced sample: cultured CD8+ T cells derived from PBMCs. The V call is TRBV28, the J call TRBJ2-1; no firm D call. This TCR was recovered from a male donor with HIV. CDR3 sequence: CASSLFGPNNEQFF. The CDR3 nucleotides read TGTGCCAGCAGTTTATTTGGACCCAACAATGAGCAGTTCTTC.